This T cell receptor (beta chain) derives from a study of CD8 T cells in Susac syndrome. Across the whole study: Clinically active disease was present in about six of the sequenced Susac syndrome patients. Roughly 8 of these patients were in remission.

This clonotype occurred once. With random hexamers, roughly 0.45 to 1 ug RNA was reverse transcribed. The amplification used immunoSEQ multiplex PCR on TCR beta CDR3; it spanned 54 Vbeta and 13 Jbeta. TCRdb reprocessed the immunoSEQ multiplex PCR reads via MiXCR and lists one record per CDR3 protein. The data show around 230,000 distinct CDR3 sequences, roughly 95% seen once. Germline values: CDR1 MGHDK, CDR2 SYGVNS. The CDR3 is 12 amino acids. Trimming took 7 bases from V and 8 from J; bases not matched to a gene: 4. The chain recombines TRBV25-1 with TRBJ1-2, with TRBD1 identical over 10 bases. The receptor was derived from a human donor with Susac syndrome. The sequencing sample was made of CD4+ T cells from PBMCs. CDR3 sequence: CASTRQGAGYTF. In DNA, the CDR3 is TGTGCCAGCACCCGACAGGGGGCGGGCTACACCTTC.